Listed below are T cell receptor beta chains from one sample, sequenced in a study of T cell changes during pregnancy in multiple sclerosis. TCRdb's table, derived via immunoSEQ multiplex PCR, lists solely in-frame clones and lacks some. The sample holds about 29,000 clones, more than 80% seen once. Source: CD8+ T cells from peripheral blood mononuclear cells, taken before pregnancy. Receptors were obtained from a female donor with multiple sclerosis, enrolled in a pregnancy study. Each CDR3 is given with its conserved first and last residue. Fields, in order: V gene, clone size, D gene, J gene, CDR3 DNA, CDR3 protein. A D gene is named only where the DNA matches it firmly. Size is omitted from some rows. Given values are once, few, many or a class for expanded clones.

v_call: TRBV4-3
clone_size: NA
d_call: TRBD2
j_call: TRBJ2-1
cdr3_nt: TGCGCCAGCAGCCAAGATTCGACTAGCGGGGGTAATGAGCAGTTCTTC
cdr3_aa: CASSQDSTSGGNEQFF

v_call: TRBV10-3
clone_size: NA
d_call: NA
j_call: TRBJ2-2
cdr3_nt: TGTGCCATCAGTGAATTAACGACAGTTGGTAGCACCGGGGAGCTGTTTTTT
cdr3_aa: CAISELTTVGSTGELFF

v_call: TRBV7-6
clone_size: NA
d_call: TRBD1
j_call: TRBJ2-7
cdr3_nt: TGTGCCAGCAGCTTACCAGGACAGGGATCCTCCTACGAGCAGTACTTC
cdr3_aa: CASSLPGQGSSYEQYF

v_call: TRBV9
clone_size: NA
d_call: TRBD1
j_call: TRBJ1-2
cdr3_nt: TGTGCCAGCAGCGTTCGGGACAGGGAGTACGATGGCTACACCTTC
cdr3_aa: CASSVRDREYDGYTF

v_call: TRBV14
clone_size: NA
d_call: TRBD2
j_call: TRBJ2-5
cdr3_nt: TGTGCCAGCAGCCCTAAGCGGGGGGGCCACCAAGAGACCCAGTACTTC
cdr3_aa: CASSPKRGGHQETQYF

v_call: TRBV5-4
clone_size: NA
d_call: NA
j_call: TRBJ1-1
cdr3_nt: TGTGCCAGCAGCTTGCCGGACAGGAACACTGAAGCTTTCTTT
cdr3_aa: CASSLPDRNTEAFF

v_call: TRBV5-8
clone_size: NA
d_call: NA
j_call: TRBJ2-7
cdr3_nt: TGTGCCAGCAGCTCAGGGCCGACTTGGAGCTCCTACGAGCAGTACTTC
cdr3_aa: CASSSGPTWSSYEQYF

v_call: TRBV19
clone_size: NA
d_call: TRBD1
j_call: TRBJ1-1
cdr3_nt: TGTGCCACAAGATTAATTGGGGGACAGACTGAAGCTTTCTTT
cdr3_aa: CATRLIGGQTEAFF

v_call: TRBV9
clone_size: NA
d_call: NA
j_call: TRBJ1-1
cdr3_nt: TGTGCCAGCAGCGTAGATGGGAGTTTGAACACTGAAGCTTTCTTT
cdr3_aa: CASSVDGSLNTEAFF

v_call: TRBV6-4
clone_size: NA
d_call: TRBD2
j_call: TRBJ2-3
cdr3_nt: TGTGCCAGCAGTGATACGGGAGGTGGCACAGATACGCAGTATTTT
cdr3_aa: CASSDTGGGTDTQYF

v_call: TRBV5-4
clone_size: once
d_call: TRBD1
j_call: TRBJ1-1
cdr3_nt: TGTGCCAGCAGCTTTGGACAGGCGCTAAACACTGAAGCTTTCTTT
cdr3_aa: CASSFGQALNTEAFF

v_call: TRBV7-3
clone_size: NA
d_call: TRBD2
j_call: TRBJ2-7
cdr3_nt: TGTGCCAGCAGCTTAACTAGCGGGGTAGGGAACGAGCAGTACTTC
cdr3_aa: CASSLTSGVGNEQYF

v_call: TRBV7-9
clone_size: NA
d_call: NA
j_call: TRBJ2-7
cdr3_nt: TGTGCCAGCAGCTCCTCCGCGGACAGCTACGAGCAGTACTTC
cdr3_aa: CASSSSADSYEQYF

v_call: TRBV5-1
clone_size: few
d_call: TRBD1
j_call: TRBJ1-4
cdr3_nt: TGCGCCAGCAGCTTGTCCAGGGGGAAAGAAAAACTGTTTTTT
cdr3_aa: CASSLSRGKEKLFF

v_call: TRBV7-6
clone_size: NA
d_call: TRBD1
j_call: TRBJ2-2
cdr3_nt: TGTGCCAGCAGCTCGCTAGTTACAGGGGACACCGGGGAGCTGTTTTTT
cdr3_aa: CASSSLVTGDTGELFF

v_call: TRBV19
clone_size: once
d_call: NA
j_call: TRBJ2-3
cdr3_nt: TGTGCCAGTAGTATGTGGGAGAGAGATACGCAGTATTTT
cdr3_aa: CASSMWERDTQYF

v_call: TRBV27
clone_size: NA
d_call: TRBD1
j_call: TRBJ2-3
cdr3_nt: TGTGCCAGCAGTTCCGGACAGGGGGGTACAGATACGCAGTATTTT
cdr3_aa: CASSSGQGGTDTQYF

v_call: TRBV27
clone_size: NA
d_call: NA
j_call: TRBJ1-2
cdr3_nt: TGTGCCAGCAGTTCCTCTTCGGGGAGAGGGTATGGCTACACCTTC
cdr3_aa: CASSSSSGRGYGYTF

v_call: TRBV9
clone_size: NA
d_call: NA
j_call: TRBJ1-4
cdr3_nt: TGTGCCAGCAGCGTAGCTAATAATGAAAAACTGTTTTTT
cdr3_aa: CASSVANNEKLFF

v_call: TRBV7-2
clone_size: NA
d_call: TRBD1
j_call: TRBJ1-3
cdr3_nt: TGTGCCAGCAGCTCGGGACAGGGTGGAACTGGAAACACCATATATTTT
cdr3_aa: CASSSGQGGTGNTIYF

v_call: TRBV5-1
clone_size: NA
d_call: TRBD1
j_call: TRBJ1-5
cdr3_nt: TGCGCCAGCAGTTTCTTTCCTACCGGGACAGAGGATGATCAGCCCCAGCATTTT
cdr3_aa: CASSFFPTGTEDDQPQHF

v_call: TRBV9
clone_size: NA
d_call: NA
j_call: TRBJ1-2
cdr3_nt: TGTGCCAGCTTTGGGGGGAGAGGTAACTATGGCTACACCTTC
cdr3_aa: CASFGGRGNYGYTF

v_call: TRBV2
clone_size: few
d_call: TRBD1
j_call: TRBJ1-2
cdr3_nt: TGTGCCAGCAGTGGGGACAGCACTAACTATGGCTACACCTTC
cdr3_aa: CASSGDSTNYGYTF

v_call: TRBV21-1
clone_size: NA
d_call: NA
j_call: TRBJ1-1
cdr3_nt: TGTGCCAGCAGCAAACTGCTATCGTGGAACACTGAAGCTTTCTTT
cdr3_aa: CASSKLLSWNTEAFF

v_call: TRBV27
clone_size: NA
d_call: NA
j_call: TRBJ2-3
cdr3_nt: TGTGCCAGCAGTCCGACAAGAGATACGCAGTATTTT
cdr3_aa: CASSPTRDTQYF

v_call: TRBV29-1
clone_size: NA
d_call: TRBD2
j_call: TRBJ2-7
cdr3_nt: TGCAGCGCGGGGGGGGGAGGAGGGGCAAACTACGAGCAGTACTTC
cdr3_aa: CSAGGGGGANYEQYF

v_call: TRBV14
clone_size: once
d_call: NA
j_call: TRBJ2-7
cdr3_nt: TGTGCCAGCAGCCAAGATCTTACCCAAGCTTACGAGCAGTACTTC
cdr3_aa: CASSQDLTQAYEQYF

v_call: TRBV6-9
clone_size: NA
d_call: TRBD1
j_call: TRBJ1-4
cdr3_nt: TGTGCCAGCAGTTTCCTCGGACAGGAAATTGAAAAACTGTTTTTT
cdr3_aa: CASSFLGQEIEKLFF

v_call: TRBV27
clone_size: NA
d_call: NA
j_call: TRBJ1-2
cdr3_nt: TGTGCCAGCAGTTTACGCGGGGACTACTATGGCTACACCTTC
cdr3_aa: CASSLRGDYYGYTF

v_call: TRBV19
clone_size: NA
d_call: TRBD1
j_call: TRBJ1-1
cdr3_nt: TGTGCCAGTAGTATAGGGGACAGGAACACTGAAGCTTTCTTT
cdr3_aa: CASSIGDRNTEAFF